A single sample gave rise to the 24 T cell receptor beta chains below, sequenced in a study of T cell changes during pregnancy in multiple sclerosis. TCRdb's table, derived via immunoSEQ multiplex PCR, lists solely in-frame clones and lacks some. The table lists approximately 35,000 clones, roughly 90% of them singletons, with roughly 0.42% in the top ten. The sequenced sample was CD4+ T cells from peripheral blood mononuclear cells, obtained in the second trimester of pregnancy. These receptors were obtained from a female donor in good health, enrolled as a control in a pregnancy study.

In DNA, the CDR3 is TGTGCCAGCAGCCCGACCGGGGTGCTAGCGGGCGGCCGGATCGATGAGCAGTTCTTC. It codes for CASSPTGVLAGGRIDEQFF. The chain employs TRBV7-2 and TRBJ2-1; 8 bases map to TRBD2. Trimming cost V 5 bases and J 8 bases; bases outside gene matches: 23. Germline V gene data show CDR1 as SGHTA and CDR2 as FQGNSA. This CDR3 is built from 19 residues.

The V and J genes are TRBV7-9 and TRBJ1-3; D is undetermined. The CDR3 is 11 residues long. V gave up 7 bases and J gave up 6 bases, with 7 bases separating them. CDR1 SEHNR and CDR2 FQNEAQ come from the germline V gene (reference sequence). For the CDR3, the DNA is TGTGCCAGCACCCTCTCAAACACCATATATTTT. It translates to CASTLSNTIYF.

The genes are TRBV13 and TRBJ2-3, with D maybe TRBD2 (6 bases). Trimming took 3 bases from V and 0 from J, leaving 10 bases between them. The germline V gene encodes CDR1 PRHDT and CDR2 FYEKMQ (reference sequence). CDR3 size: 15 residues. CDR3 amino acids: CASSFGLQSTDTQYF. For the CDR3, the DNA is TGTGCCAGCAGCTTTGGACTACAGAGCACAGATACGCAGTATTTT.

The CDR3 region has the DNA TGTGCCTGGAGAAGGGGGTTCCCCGGGGAGCTGTTTTTT. It translates to CAWRRGFPGELFF. The rearrangement uses TRBV30 and TRBJ2-2; D possibly corresponds to TRBD1 (6 bases). CDR1 is GTSNPN and CDR2 is SVGIG in the germline V gene (reference sequence). This CDR3 has 13 residues. V was cut by 3 bases and J by 6 bases, with 11 bases left in between.

The chain recombines TRBV7-2 with TRBJ2-1; a possible D gene is TRBD1 (6 bases). The V end lost 7 bases, the J end lost 6 bases, and 13 bases lay between the germline ends. This CDR3 spans 13 amino acids. Germline V gives CDR1 SGHTA, CDR2 FQGNSA. The CDR3, as DNA: TGTGCCAGCAACCCGGGACATCGCAATGAGCAGTTCTTC. Protein: CASNPGHRNEQFF.

V and J are TRBV5-4 and TRBJ2-1, with 13 bases aligning to TRBD2. V lost 3 bases, J lost 2 bases, and 2 bases stayed unmatched. The length of the CDR3 is 16 residues. Germline-derived CDR1 and CDR2 are SGHNT and YYREEE (reference sequence). This CDR3 is CASSSTSGGPYNEQFF. In DNA, the CDR3 is TGTGCCAGCAGCTCGACTAGCGGGGGGCCCTACAATGAGCAGTTCTTC.

The chain links TRBV15 to TRBJ2-1; a weak D match, TRBD1 (6 bases). Germline V lookup: CDR1 LNHNV, CDR2 YYDKDF (reference sequence). The CDR3 is 16 residues long. Deletions cut 3 bases from V and 0 bases from J, with 12 bases between. This CDR3 reads CATSRATGSSYNEQFF. The CDR3, as DNA: TGTGCCACCAGCAGGGCCACAGGGAGCTCCTACAATGAGCAGTTCTTC.

The rearrangement joins TRBV5-1 to TRBJ2-5; TRBD1 matches 7 bases. CDR1 is SGHRS and CDR2 is YFSETQ in the germline V gene. V lost 4 bases and J lost 1; bases outside the gene matches: 7. CDR3 length: 15 residues. CDR3 sequence reads: CASSLTGSGQETQYF. DNA of the CDR3: TGCGCCAGCAGCCTGACAGGGTCGGGCCAAGAGACCCAGTACTTC.

The chain carries TRBV6-1 and TRBJ2-5; possibly TRBD2 for D (6 bases). V shed 7 bases and J shed 1 base, with 10 bases lying between them. The CDR3 is made up of 13 amino acids. CDR1 MNHNS and CDR2 SASEGT come from the germline V gene. The CDR3 coding sequence is TGTGCCAGCAATCCGGGAGCCCAAGAGACCCAGTACTTC. This encodes CASNPGAQETQYF.

Comments on this clone: At one end, the junction sequence differs from germline, possibly due to a read error. The CDR3 loop is CASRTSGNPGELFF. The CDR3 DNA reads TGCGCCAGCAGGACTAGCGGGAACCCCGGGGAGCTGTTTTTT. The rearrangement links TRBV10-2 to TRBJ2-2; 11 bases align to TRBD2. Germline CDR1 is WSHSY and CDR2 is SAAADI. There are 14 residues in the CDR3.

The chain has TRBV10-3 and TRBJ2-1, with TRBD2 matching over 7 bases. With 4 bases clipped from V and 4 bases from J, the junction kept 10 bases outside the gene matches. The CDR3 sequence is 16 residues long. The germline V gene encodes CDR1 ENHRY and CDR2 SYGVKD. CDR3 nucleotide sequence: TGTGCCATCAGTGGGGGGGGGACGGCGCCATACAATGAGCAGTTCTTC. Its translation is CAISGGGTAPYNEQFF.

The chain has TRBV18 and TRBJ1-1; TRBD1 is a possible D gene (6 bases). This CDR3 has 15 amino acids. The germline V and J ends were trimmed by 6 bases and 0 bases, with 14 bases remaining between them. CDR1 is KGHSH and CDR2 is LQKENI in the germline V gene. The DNA for the CDR3 is TGTGCCAGCTCGCTAGTCACAGGGATGAACACTGAAGCTTTCTTT. Translation: CASSLVTGMNTEAFF. Variable domain in full (rest from reference TRBV18 and TRBJ1-1): NAGVMQNPRHLVRRRGQEARLRCSPMKGHSHVYWYRQLPEEGLKFMVYLQKENIIDESGMPKERFSAEFPKEGPSILRIQQVVRGDSAAYFCASSLVTGMNTEAFFGQGTRLTVV.

The chain joins TRBV18 to TRBJ2-1; 9 bases fit TRBD2. The V gene's germline CDR1 is KGHSH and CDR2 LQKENI. This CDR3 is 15 amino acids long. V shed 1 base, J shed 6 bases, and the junction held 4 bases outside the gene matches. DNA of the CDR3: TGTGCCAGCTCACCACTAGCGGGAGACCTCAATGAGCAGTTCTTC. Translated: CASSPLAGDLNEQFF. Variable domain in full (rest from reference TRBV18 and TRBJ2-1): NAGVMQNPRHLVRRRGQEARLRCSPMKGHSHVYWYRQLPEEGLKFMVYLQKENIIDESGMPKERFSAEFPKEGPSILRIQQVVRGDSAAYFCASSPLAGDLNEQFFGPGTRLTVL.

This clone came up once. V usage is TRBV7-2 and J usage is TRBJ2-1, with TRBD2 matching 7 bases. In germline, CDR1 is SGHTA, CDR2 FQGNSA. The CDR3 length is 14 residues. J lost 5 bases, V lost 4 bases, and 5 bases had no gene match. The CDR3: CASSSSGAHNEQFF. Here the CDR3 DNA reads TGTGCCAGCAGCTCGAGCGGGGCCCACAATGAGCAGTTCTTC. Full variable domain (outside the CDR3, taken from reference TRBV7-2 and TRBJ2-1): GAGVSQSPSNKVTEKGKDVELRCDPISGHTALYWYRQSLGQGLEFLIYFQGNSAPDKSGLPSDRFSAERTGGSVSTLTIQRTQQEDSAVYLCASSSSGAHNEQFFGPGTRLTVL.

This clone was found once. This rearrangement joins TRBV7-2 to TRBJ2-7; D gene unclear. The CDR3 totals 16 residues. The V gene's germline CDR1 is SGHTA and CDR2 FQGNSA. The V and J ends lost 1 base and 2 bases respectively, with 15 bases between them. The CDR3 region has the DNA TGTGCCAGCAGCTTAGGGAAGTCGACTGCAACCTACGAGCAGTACTTC. This translates into CASSLGKSTATYEQYF. Variable domain in full (rest from reference TRBV7-2 and TRBJ2-7): GAGVSQSPSNKVTEKGKDVELRCDPISGHTALYWYRQSLGQGLEFLIYFQGNSAPDKSGLPSDRFSAERTGGSVSTLTIQRTQQEDSAVYLCASSLGKSTATYEQYFGPGTRLTVT.

As DNA, the CDR3 is TGTGCCAGTACTCCAGGGCAAACGAACACCGGGGAGCTGTTTTTT. Translation gives CASTPGQTNTGELFF. This chain connects TRBV19 to TRBJ2-2; D is possibly TRBD1 (5 bases). This CDR3 has 15 residues. CDR1 is LNHDA and CDR2 is SQIVND in the germline V gene (reference sequence). Trimming cost V 7 bases and J 0 bases, with 12 bases left between them.

This clone turned up a few times. V gene TRBV30 combines with J gene TRBJ1-1; 7 bases align to TRBD1. CDR1 is GTSNPN, CDR2 SVGIG, per germline (reference sequence). The CDR3 is made up of 12 amino acids. V dropped 5 bases and J dropped 7; count of bases not matched to a gene: 7. CDR3 DNA sequence: TGTGCCTGGCTACATGGGACAGTTGAAGCTTTCTTT. Amino acid sequence: CAWLHGTVEAFF.

The chain is built from TRBV7-2 and TRBJ2-3; TRBD1 is a possible D gene (6 bases). The CDR3 extends over 15 amino acids. The V and J ends lost 4 bases and 2 bases respectively, with 13 bases between them. Germline V gives CDR1 SGHTA, CDR2 FQGNSA. The CDR3 bases are TGTGCCAGCAGCTCCTTTGGGGGCTACACAGATACGCAGTATTTT. Encoded protein: CASSSFGGYTDTQYF.

The chain couples TRBV18 to TRBJ1-6; 8 bases map to TRBD1. This CDR3 comprises 14 residues. V lost 2 bases, J lost 16 bases, and 10 bases stayed unmatched. CDR1 and CDR2 from the germline V gene are KGHSH and LQKENI. DNA of the CDR3: TGTGCCAGCTCACCAGGACAGGGTTTAGGCCCTCTCCACTTT. Amino acids: CASSPGQGLGPLHF.

The rearrangement joins TRBV20-1 to TRBJ2-3; D gene uncertain. The CDR3 is 11 residues long. CDR1 DFQATT and CDR2 SNEGSKA come from the germline V gene (reference sequence). Trimming took 7 bases from V and 6 from J, leaving 11 bases between them. The CDR3 spells CSVPRWDTQYF. The CDR3 nucleotides are TGCAGTGTTCCTAGATGGGATACGCAGTATTTT.

The chain combines TRBV27 with TRBJ1-2, with a weak D call TRBD1 (5 bases). This CDR3 is 14 amino acids long. V was cut by 6 bases and J by 2 bases, with 13 bases left in between. The germline gives CDR1 MNHEY, CDR2 SMNVEV (reference sequence). CDR3 amino acids: CASRADRENYGYTF. Written as DNA, the CDR3 is TGTGCCAGCAGGGCAGACAGAGAAAACTATGGCTACACCTTC.

The chain uses TRBV5-6 and TRBJ1-1, with TRBD1 matching 9 bases. This CDR3 has 15 residues. Germline values: CDR1 SGHDT, CDR2 YYEEEE. The J segment lost 4 bases and the V segment lost 1 base, leaving 5 bases of the junction unmatched. The CDR3, as DNA: TGTGCCAGCAGCTTGAGGAGGACAGGGGTCACTGAAGCTTTCTTT. This encodes CASSLRRTGVTEAFF.

This sequence joins TRBV5-6 and TRBJ1-3; D unclear. Germline V lookup: CDR1 SGHDT, CDR2 YYEEEE. This CDR3 has 15 residues. The V end was cut by 2 bases, the J end by 4 bases, with 13 bases between. CDR3 loop: CASSFRGLYGNTIYF. For the CDR3, the DNA is TGTGCCAGCAGCTTTCGGGGTCTGTACGGAAACACCATATATTTT.

This sequence joins TRBV5-1 and TRBJ2-1; maybe TRBD1 (8 bases). The CDR3 has 14 residues. From germline, CDR1 is SGHRS and CDR2 YFSETQ. The V end was cut by 4 bases, the J end by 7 bases, with 15 bases between. CDR3 sequence reads: CASSHRGGKNEQFF. In DNA form, the CDR3 reads TGCGCCAGCAGCCACAGGGGGGGAAAGAATGAGCAGTTCTTC.